This TCR beta chain was sequenced for a study of blood T cell repertoires in COVID-19. Study context: Italy, Spain and the United States were the sources of the convalescent and acute COVID-19 samples. PBMCs, B-cell-depleted T cells, or T cells were the source of the cDNA or gDNA that made up the material.

Patients from Seattle were sampled longitudinally, starting during active infection. The V segment lost 4 bases and the J segment 8 bases; nucleotides outside the gene matches: 9. The CDR3 extends over 14 amino acids. Germline V gives CDR1 SGHRS, CDR2 YFSETQ. Method: immunoSEQ multiplex PCR; TCRdb's copy keeps in-frame clones and lacks some. The table includes about 170,000 clones, 86% detected once. The rearrangement joins TRBV5-1 to TRBJ1-2; 9 bases are a match to TRBD1. The receptor was derived from an older woman with COVID-19, enrolled during active disease. The sequenced sample consisted of peripheral blood. CDR3 sequence (DNA): TGCGCCAGCAGCCGGGACAGGGCTCAGTCGGGCTACACCTTC. Its translation is CASSRDRAQSGYTF.